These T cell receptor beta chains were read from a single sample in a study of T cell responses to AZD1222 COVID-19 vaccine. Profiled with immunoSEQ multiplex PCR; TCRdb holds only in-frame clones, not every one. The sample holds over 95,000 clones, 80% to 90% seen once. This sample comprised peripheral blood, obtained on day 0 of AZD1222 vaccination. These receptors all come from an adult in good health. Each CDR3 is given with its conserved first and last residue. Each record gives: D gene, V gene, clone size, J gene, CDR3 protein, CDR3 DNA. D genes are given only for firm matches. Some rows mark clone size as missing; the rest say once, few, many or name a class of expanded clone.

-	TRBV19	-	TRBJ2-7	CASSSRSGTEQYF	TGTGCCAGTAGCTCCCGATCGGGGACCGAGCAGTACTTC
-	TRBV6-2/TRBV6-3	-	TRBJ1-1	CASSYAGVNTEAFF	TGTGCCAGCAGTTATGCAGGGGTGAACACTGAAGCTTTCTTT
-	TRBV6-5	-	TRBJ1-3	CASSQGVRGNTIYF	TGTGCCAGCAGCCAAGGGGTGAGGGGAAACACCATATATTTT
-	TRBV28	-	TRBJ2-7	CASSLFWSTGGFVYEQYF	TGTGCCAGCAGTTTATTCTGGTCGACTGGGGGTTTCGTCTACGAGCAGTACTTC
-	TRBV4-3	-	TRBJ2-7	CASSIRTGGPYEQYF	TGCGCCAGCAGCATCCGGACAGGAGGGCCCTACGAGCAGTACTTC
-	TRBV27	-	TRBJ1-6	CASSLDRTLSYSPLHF	TGTGCCAGCAGTTTAGACAGGACCCTAAGCTATTCACCCCTCCACTTT
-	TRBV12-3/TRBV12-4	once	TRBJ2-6	CASSISGANVLTF	TGTGCCAGCAGTATCTCTGGGGCCAACGTCCTGACTTTC
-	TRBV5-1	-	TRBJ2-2	CASSFSSGPKNTGELFF	TGCGCCAGCAGCTTTAGCTCGGGACCAAAGAACACCGGGGAGCTGTTTTTT
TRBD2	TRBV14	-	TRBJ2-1	CASSQTSGGRSEQFF	TGTGCCAGCAGCCAAACTAGCGGGGGGCGGAGTGAGCAGTTCTTC
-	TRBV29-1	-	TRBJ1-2	CSSLERFDGYTF	TGCAGCTCCCTTGAAAGGTTTGATGGCTACACCTTC
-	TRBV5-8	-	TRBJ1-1	CASSTAGWGTEAFF	TGTGCCAGCAGCACTGCAGGGTGGGGGACTGAAGCTTTCTTT
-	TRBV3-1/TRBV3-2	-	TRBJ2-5	CASSQLGIWETQYF	TGTGCCAGCAGCCAATTAGGAATATGGGAGACCCAGTACTTC
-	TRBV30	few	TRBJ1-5	CAWGGDSNQPQHF	TGTGCCTGGGGGGGAGATAGCAATCAGCCCCAGCATTTT
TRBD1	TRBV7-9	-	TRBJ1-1	CASSLTRDSTEAFF	TGTGCCAGCAGCTTAACTCGGGACAGCACTGAAGCTTTCTTT
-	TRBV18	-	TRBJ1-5	CASSPGAASQPQHF	TGTGCCAGCTCGCCCGGGGCCGCAAGTCAGCCCCAGCATTTT
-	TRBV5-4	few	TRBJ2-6	CASTEGRRIDVLTF	TGTGCCAGCACAGAGGGACGCCGCATAGACGTCCTGACTTTC
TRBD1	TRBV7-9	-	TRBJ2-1	CASSFPLQGEYNEQFF	TGTGCCAGCAGCTTTCCATTACAGGGGGAATACAATGAGCAGTTCTTC
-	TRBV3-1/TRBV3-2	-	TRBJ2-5	CASSQRLQETQYF	TGTGCCAGCAGCCAACGGCTACAAGAGACCCAGTACTTC
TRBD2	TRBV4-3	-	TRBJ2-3	CASSQGETSGFTDTQYF	TGCGCCAGCAGCCAAGGGGAGACTAGCGGGTTCACAGATACGCAGTATTTT
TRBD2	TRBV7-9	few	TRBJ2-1	CASSLGLAGNYNEQFF	TGTGCCAGCAGCCTCGGACTAGCGGGGAACTACAATGAGCAGTTCTTC
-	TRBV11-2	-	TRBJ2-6	CASTKSSGANVLTF	TGTGCCAGCACCAAGAGCTCTGGGGCCAACGTCCTGACTTTC
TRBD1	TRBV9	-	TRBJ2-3	CASSAPGQGLTNTQYF	TGTGCCAGCAGCGCTCCGGGACAGGGATTGACGAATACGCAGTATTTT
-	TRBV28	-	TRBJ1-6	CASRAGLSSYNSPLHF	TGTGCCAGCCGGGCGGGATTAAGCTCCTATAATTCACCCCTCCACTTT
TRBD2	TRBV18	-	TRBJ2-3	CASSPQREVLDTQYF	TGTGCCAGCTCACCCCAGCGGGAGGTTTTAGATACGCAGTATTTT
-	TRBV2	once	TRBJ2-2	CASRLDGTGELFF	TGTGCCAGCAGGCTAGATGGAACCGGGGAGCTGTTTTTT
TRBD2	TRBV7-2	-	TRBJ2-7	CASSPDSGPGVEQYF	TGTGCCAGCAGCCCCGATAGCGGGCCGGGGGTCGAGCAGTACTTC
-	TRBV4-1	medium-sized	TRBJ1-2	CASSPLMGPDSTSRGGYGYTF	TGCGCCAGCAGCCCCTTAATGGGTCCGGACAGCACTTCCCGGGGTGGCTATGGCTACACCTTC
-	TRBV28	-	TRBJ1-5	CASRRVYSNQPQHF	TGTGCCAGCAGGAGGGTCTATAGCAATCAGCCCCAGCATTTT
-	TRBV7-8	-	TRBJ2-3	CASSPGTDTQYF	TGTGCCAGCAGCCCGGGCACAGATACGCAGTATTTT
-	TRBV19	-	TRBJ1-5	CASSIIRVGLQHQPQHF	TGTGCCAGTAGTATAATAAGGGTCGGGTTGCAGCATCAGCCCCAGCATTTT
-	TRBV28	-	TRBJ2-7	CASSSLGQKSYEQYF	TGTGCCAGCAGTTCACTGGGGCAGAAGTCCTACGAGCAGTACTTC
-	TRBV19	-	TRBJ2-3	CASALGTSTDTQYF	TGTGCCAGTGCACTCGGGACTAGCACAGATACGCAGTATTTT
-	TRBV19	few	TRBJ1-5	CASSIRGGQPQHF	TGTGCCAGTAGTATTCGGGGAGGTCAGCCCCAGCATTTT
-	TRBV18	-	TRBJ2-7	CASSRRTGSSYEQYF	TGTGCCAGCTCACGGCGGACGGGCAGCTCCTACGAGCAGTACTTC
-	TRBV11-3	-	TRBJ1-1	CASRPGRENTEAFF	TGTGCCAGCAGACCGGGCAGGGAGAACACTGAAGCTTTCTTT
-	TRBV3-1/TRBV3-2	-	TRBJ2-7	CASSQGQVNSYEQYF	TGTGCCAGCAGCCAAGGACAGGTGAACTCCTACGAGCAGTACTTC
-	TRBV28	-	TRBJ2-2	CASSLIQGAGELFF	TGTGCCAGCAGCCTAATACAGGGCGCCGGGGAGCTGTTTTTT
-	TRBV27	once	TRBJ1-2	CASSFLARSNYGYTF	TGTGCCAGCAGTTTTCTTGCAAGGTCTAACTATGGCTACACCTTC
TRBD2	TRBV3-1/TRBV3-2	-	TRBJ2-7	CASSQDLTSGTNEQYF	TGTGCCAGCAGCCAAGATTTGACTAGCGGGACTAACGAGCAGTACTTC
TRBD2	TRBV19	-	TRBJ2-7	CASSLSGSYSYEQYF	TGTGCCAGTAGTTTAAGCGGGAGCTACTCCTACGAGCAGTACTTC
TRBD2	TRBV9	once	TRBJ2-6	CASSVMGTSASGANVLTF	TGTGCCAGCAGCGTAATGGGGACTAGCGCCTCTGGGGCCAACGTCCTGACTTTC
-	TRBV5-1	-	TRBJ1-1	CASSLGGETEAFF	TGCGCCAGCAGCTTGGGAGGGGAGACTGAAGCTTTCTTT
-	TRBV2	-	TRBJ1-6	CASSGPVSPLHF	TGTGCCAGCAGCGGCCCCGTGTCACCCCTCCACTTT
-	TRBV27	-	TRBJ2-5	CASSLGATRQTQYF	TGTGCCAGCAGTCTCGGGGCTACCCGGCAGACCCAGTACTTC
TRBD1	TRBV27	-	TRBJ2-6	CASSLSWDRVAGANVLTF	TGTGCCAGCAGTTTATCCTGGGACAGGGTAGCCGGGGCCAACGTCCTGACTTTC
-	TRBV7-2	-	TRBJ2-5	CASSSRGETQYF	TGTGCCAGCAGCTCGAGAGGAGAGACCCAGTACTTC
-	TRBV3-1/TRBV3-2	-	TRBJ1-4	CASRTQGATNEKLFF	TGTGCCAGCAGGACCCAGGGAGCAACTAATGAAAAACTGTTTTTT
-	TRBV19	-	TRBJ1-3	CASSAGPGNTIYF	TGTGCCAGTAGTGCGGGACCGGGAAACACCATATATTTT
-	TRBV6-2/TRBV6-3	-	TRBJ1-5	CASSLPGNRAQPQHF	TGTGCCAGCAGCCTACCGGGGAACAGGGCTCAGCCCCAGCATTTT
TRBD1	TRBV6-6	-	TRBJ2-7	CASSSEDRGLLEQYF	TGTGCCAGCAGTTCCGAGGACAGGGGGTTGCTCGAGCAGTACTTC
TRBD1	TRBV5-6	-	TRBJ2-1	CASSDWTGSSYNEQFF	TGTGCCAGCAGCGACTGGACAGGGTCTTCCTACAATGAGCAGTTCTTC
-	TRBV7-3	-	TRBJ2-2	CASSLTRSYGELFF	TGTGCCAGCAGCTTAACTCGGTCCTACGGGGAGCTGTTTTTT
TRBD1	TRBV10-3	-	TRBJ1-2	CAIHRGQGYGYTF	TGTGCCATCCACAGGGGGCAGGGCTATGGCTACACCTTC